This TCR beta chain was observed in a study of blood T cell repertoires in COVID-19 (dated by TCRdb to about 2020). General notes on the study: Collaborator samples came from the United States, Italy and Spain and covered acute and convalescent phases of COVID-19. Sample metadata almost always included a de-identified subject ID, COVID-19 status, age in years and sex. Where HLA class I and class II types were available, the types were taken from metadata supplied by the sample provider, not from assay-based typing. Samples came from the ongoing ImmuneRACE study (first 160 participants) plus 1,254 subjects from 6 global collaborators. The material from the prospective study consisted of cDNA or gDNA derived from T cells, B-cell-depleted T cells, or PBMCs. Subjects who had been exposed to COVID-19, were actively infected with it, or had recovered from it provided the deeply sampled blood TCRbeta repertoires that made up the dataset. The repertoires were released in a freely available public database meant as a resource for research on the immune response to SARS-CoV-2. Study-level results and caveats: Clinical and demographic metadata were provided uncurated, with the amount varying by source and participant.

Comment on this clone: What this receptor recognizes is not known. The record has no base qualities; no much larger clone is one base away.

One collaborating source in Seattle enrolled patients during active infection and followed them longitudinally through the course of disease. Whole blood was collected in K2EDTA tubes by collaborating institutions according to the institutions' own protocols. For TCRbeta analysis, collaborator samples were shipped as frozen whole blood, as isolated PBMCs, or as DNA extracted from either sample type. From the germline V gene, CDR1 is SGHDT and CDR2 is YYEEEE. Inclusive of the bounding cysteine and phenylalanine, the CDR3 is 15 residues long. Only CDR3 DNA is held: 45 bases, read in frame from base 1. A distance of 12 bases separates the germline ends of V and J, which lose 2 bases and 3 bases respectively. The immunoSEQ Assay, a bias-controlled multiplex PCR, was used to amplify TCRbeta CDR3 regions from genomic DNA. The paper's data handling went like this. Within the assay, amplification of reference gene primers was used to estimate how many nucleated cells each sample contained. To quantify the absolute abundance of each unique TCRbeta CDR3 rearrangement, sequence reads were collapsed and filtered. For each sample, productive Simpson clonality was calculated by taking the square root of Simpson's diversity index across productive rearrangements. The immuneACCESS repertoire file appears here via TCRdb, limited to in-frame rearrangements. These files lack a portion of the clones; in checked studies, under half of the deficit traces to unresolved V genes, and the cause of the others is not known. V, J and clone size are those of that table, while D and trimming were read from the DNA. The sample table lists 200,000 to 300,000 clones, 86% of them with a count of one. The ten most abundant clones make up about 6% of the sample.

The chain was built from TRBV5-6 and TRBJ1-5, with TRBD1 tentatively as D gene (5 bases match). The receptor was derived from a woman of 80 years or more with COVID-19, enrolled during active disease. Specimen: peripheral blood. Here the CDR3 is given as CASSFYRDFNQPQHF. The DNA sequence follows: TGTGCCAGCAGCTTCTATCGGGACTTCAATCAGCCCCAGCATTTT.